What follows are 26 T cell receptor beta chains derived from one specimen sequenced in a study of shared clonotypes between healthy human individuals. Assay: immunoSEQ multiplex PCR; the TCRdb copy retains only in-frame clones and omits some. The table lists some 2,000,000 clones, 95% of them singletons. Sequencing used naive CD4+ T cells sorted from blood. Stated subset: CD45RA+ positively selected. The receptors come from a man aged 18 to 35 in good health.

The chain recombines TRBV6-1 with TRBJ2-7, with D tentatively TRBD2 (6 bases). The CDR3 length is 13 residues. The germline CDR1 and CDR2 sequences are MNHNS and SASEGT. Trimming stripped 4 bases from V and 4 bases from J, with 11 bases between. The CDR3 spells CASSGGLLYEQYF. The CDR3 region has the DNA TGTGCCAGCAGTGGGGGACTTCTATACGAGCAGTACTTC.

The chain has TRBV10-3 and TRBJ1-5; D uncertain. CDR3 length: 14 amino acids. Germline assignment: CDR1 ENHRY and CDR2 SYGVKD. V was trimmed by 2 bases and J by 6 bases, leaving 11 bases between them. The CDR3 DNA is TGTGCCATCAGTGAGGAACTAACCGGTCAGCCCCAGCATTTT. Encoded protein: CAISEELTGQPQHF.

This chain uses TRBV7-6 with TRBJ1-3; D remains unclear. Per germline, CDR1 SGHVS and CDR2 FNYEAQ. There are 14 residues in the CDR3. The V end was cut by 1 base, the J end by 2 bases, with 6 bases between. For the CDR3, the DNA is TGTGCCAGCAGCTTAGTAGGGACTGGAAACACCATATATTTT. Amino acids: CASSLVGTGNTIYF.

The V call is TRBV18, the J call TRBJ2-5, with D possibly TRBD2 on 5 matching bases. This CDR3 is built from 15 residues. Trimming removed 1 base from V and 5 bases from J, with 14 bases in between. Per germline, CDR1 KGHSH and CDR2 LQKENI. The CDR3 DNA follows: TGTGCCAGCTCACCACGGACTGTACCTCGGGAGACCCAGTACTTC. Encoded protein: CASSPRTVPRETQYF.

The CDR3 sequence is CASSPPGLHYEQYF. The CDR3, as DNA: TGTGCCAGCTCACCTCCGGGACTTCACTACGAGCAGTACTTC. The chain recombines TRBV18 with TRBJ2-7; D is possibly TRBD2 (6 bases). This CDR3 is 14 amino acids long. Looked up from germline, CDR1 is KGHSH and CDR2 is LQKENI. V shed 3 bases and J shed 3 bases, with 12 bases lying between them.

The genes are TRBV5-1 and TRBJ2-3; 9 bases line up with TRBD2. The length of the CDR3 is 16 residues. Losses at the gene ends were 4 bases for V and 0 bases for J; bases not matched to a gene: 6. Germline V gene data show CDR1 as SGHRS and CDR2 as YFSETQ. The DNA for the CDR3 is TGCGCCAGCAGCAAGACTAGCGGCATTAGCACAGATACGCAGTATTTT. It is translated as CASSKTSGISTDTQYF. The whole variable domain, filled in from reference TRBV5-1 and TRBJ2-3, reads KAGVTQTPRYLIKTRGQQVTLSCSPISGHRSVSWYQQTPGQGLQFLFEYFSETQRNKGNFPGRFSGRQFSNSRSEMNVSTLELGDSALYLCASSKTSGISTDTQYFGPGTRLTVL.

The rearrangement uses TRBV19 and TRBJ2-7, with 10 bases identical to TRBD2. The germline CDR1 and CDR2 sequences are LNHDA and SQIVND (reference sequence). Trimming at V came to 4 bases and at J to 5 bases, leaving 11 bases not matched to a gene. This CDR3 region has 16 residues. The CDR3 sequence is CASSTGLAVLGDEQYF. CDR3 DNA sequence: TGTGCCAGTAGTACCGGACTAGCGGTTCTCGGGGACGAGCAGTACTTC.

The rearrangement joins TRBV5-1 to TRBJ1-1; 10 positions agree with TRBD1. V shed 4 bases and J 4 bases; nucleotides not matched to a gene: 4. This CDR3 region has 14 residues. CDR1 and CDR2 (germline): SGHRS, YFSETQ. The CDR3 loop is CASSPGQGSTEAFF. CDR3 DNA sequence: TGCGCCAGCAGCCCGGGACAGGGGTCCACTGAAGCTTTCTTT. Combining the CDR3 with reference TRBV5-1 and TRBJ1-1 gives the whole variable domain KAGVTQTPRYLIKTRGQQVTLSCSPISGHRSVSWYQQTPGQGLQFLFEYFSETQRNKGNFPGRFSGRQFSNSRSEMNVSTLELGDSALYLCASSPGQGSTEAFFGQGTRLTVV.

The genes are TRBV2 and TRBJ1-1, with a weak D call TRBD1 (5 bases). Trimming shortened V by 6 bases and J by 10 bases, and 12 bases separated the two germline ends. This CDR3 is built from 11 residues. Germline assignment: CDR1 SNHLY and CDR2 FYNNEI. The CDR3 loop is CASSEQVRAFF. The CDR3 nucleotides are TGTGCCAGCAGCGAACAGGTTCGAGCTTTCTTT.

This clone appeared once. The J gene is TRBJ2-3, the V gene TRBV5-6; D possibly corresponds to TRBD1 (5 bases). This CDR3 has 14 residues. Germline lookup yields CDR1 SGHDT and CDR2 YYEEEE. V lost 1 base to trimming and J lost 3 bases, with 9 bases between them. The CDR3 region is CASSLMTVTDTQYF. DNA for the CDR3: TGTGCCAGCAGCTTGATGACAGTTACAGATACGCAGTATTTT.

This clone was detected only once. The chain carries TRBV18 and TRBJ1-1; the match to TRBD1 covers 9 bases. This CDR3 region has 17 residues. Germline V gene lookup returns CDR1 KGHSH and CDR2 LQKENI. With 2 bases clipped from V and 2 bases from J, the junction kept 9 bases outside the gene matches. The CDR3 coding sequence is TGTGCCAGCTCACCAAAGGACAGGGGCTCCCTTAACACTGAAGCTTTCTTT. Translating it yields CASSPKDRGSLNTEAFF.

The chain has TRBV7-9 and TRBJ2-1; no clear D. Germline lookup yields CDR1 SEHNR and CDR2 FQNEAQ (reference sequence). CDR3 length equals 13 residues. Trimming took off 0 bases at V and 3 bases at J, with 3 bases between the two ends. The CDR3 nucleotides are TGTGCCAGCAGCTTAGCTATCTACAATGAGCAGTTCTTC. It translates to CASSLAIYNEQFF.

This chain links TRBV10-2 with TRBJ2-7; TRBD1 or TRBD2 may be the D gene (5 bases each). Trimming took 6 bases from V and 2 from J, leaving 14 bases between them. From germline, CDR1 is WSHSY and CDR2 SAAADI. The CDR3 extends over 14 amino acids. This CDR3 is CASRSGTSTYEQYF. DNA for the CDR3: TGCGCCAGCAGATCCGGGACCTCCACCTACGAGCAGTACTTC.

The chain couples TRBV11-2 to TRBJ2-1, with 9 bases identical to TRBD2. Trimming took 4 bases from V and 0 from J; bases not matched to a gene: 4. CDR3 length: 16 amino acids. Germline lookup yields CDR1 SGHAT and CDR2 FQNNGV. CDR3 sequence (DNA): TGTGCCAGCAGCTCGGGACTAGCTAGCTCCTACAATGAGCAGTTCTTC. This encodes CASSSGLASSYNEQFF.

Comment on this clone: Other DNA sequences in this sample translate to the same CDR3. The chain has TRBV7-2 and TRBJ1-2, with D possibly being TRBD1 (5 bases). Germline-derived CDR1 and CDR2 are SGHTA and FQGNSA. V lost 3 bases and J 8 bases, leaving 10 bases between the germline ends. The CDR3 is 12 amino acids. In nucleotides, the CDR3 is TGTGCCAGCAGCTTTGAGGGGTTGGGCTACACCTTC. It encodes CASSFEGLGYTF. Based on the CDR3 plus reference TRBV7-2 and TRBJ1-2, the full variable domain is GAGVSQSPSNKVTEKGKDVELRCDPISGHTALYWYRQSLGQGLEFLIYFQGNSAPDKSGLPSDRFSAERTGGSVSTLTIQRTQQEDSAVYLCASSFEGLGYTFGSGTRLTVV.

Only one count was recorded for this clone. The V and J genes are TRBV12-5 and TRBJ2-7, with D perhaps matching TRBD1 (5 bases). V lost 6 bases and J 6 bases, leaving 12 bases between the germline ends. The CDR3 has 12 residues. CDR1 and CDR2 (germline): LGHNT, FRNRAP. This CDR3 reads CASGQQDLEQYF. The DNA for the CDR3 is TGTGCTAGTGGCCAACAGGACCTCGAGCAGTACTTC.

V usage is TRBV19 and J usage is TRBJ2-7, with unresolved D. The V and J ends lost 7 bases and 1 base respectively, with 8 bases between them. The CDR3 runs 12 residues. CDR1 and CDR2 from the germline V gene are LNHDA and SQIVND (reference sequence). The CDR3 region has the DNA TGTGCCAGTAAAATAGGGTCCTACGAGCAGTACTTC. The encoded protein is CASKIGSYEQYF.

The chain joins TRBV5-4 to TRBJ2-3; D unclear. The CDR3 contains 14 residues. V was clipped by 4 bases and J by 4 bases, with 13 bases between them. The germline V gene encodes CDR1 SGHNT and CDR2 YYREEE (reference sequence). As DNA, the CDR3 is TGTGCCAGCAGCGCTTCGTGGGCGGCAGATACGCAGTATTTT. This encodes CASSASWAADTQYF. Based on the CDR3 plus reference TRBV5-4 and TRBJ2-3, the full variable domain is ETGVTQSPTHLIKTRGQQVTLRCSSQSGHNTVSWYQQALGQGPQFIFQYYREEENGRGNFPPRFSGLQFPNYSSELNVNALELDDSALYLCASSASWAADTQYFGPGTRLTVL.

This clone was seen only a few times. The DNA for the CDR3 is TGTGCCAGCAGCTTAGCGGGACAGGGGTGGTACACAGATACGCAGTATTTT. Amino acid sequence: CASSLAGQGWYTDTQYF. The rearrangement links TRBV7-9 to TRBJ2-3; 10 nucleotides agree with TRBD1. The CDR3 sequence is 17 residues long. The trim removed 0 bases at V and 2 bases at J, leaving 5 bases unmatched. The V gene's germline CDR1 is SEHNR and CDR2 FQNEAQ (reference sequence).

This clone was found once. This chain links TRBV7-9 with TRBJ2-5; 10 positions agree with TRBD1. With 5 bases clipped from V and 4 bases from J, the junction kept 4 bases outside the gene matches. Germline CDR1 reads SEHNR; CDR2 reads FQNEAQ (reference sequence). The CDR3 covers 14 residues. The CDR3 region has the DNA TGTGCCAGCAGCCCTGGGACAGGGGTAGAGACCCAGTACTTC. It is translated as CASSPGTGVETQYF.

The rearrangement joins TRBV6-1 to TRBJ2-6; D remains ambiguous. The germline CDR1 and CDR2 sequences are MNHNS and SASEGT. This CDR3 spans 13 amino acids. Between the trimmed V and J ends, which lost 6 bases and 4 bases, there was a span of 7 bases. CDR3 coding DNA: TGTGCCAGCAGCAAGGCCGGGGCCAACGTCCTGACTTTC. Translation: CASSKAGANVLTF.

This clone was recorded a few times. The chain carries TRBV4-1 and TRBJ1-6; D is unclear. The V gene's germline CDR1 is MGHRA and CDR2 YSYEKL. The germline V and J ends were trimmed by 1 base and 11 bases, with 6 bases remaining between them. The CDR3 sequence is 12 residues long. The CDR3 nucleotides read TGCGCCAGCAGCCAAGTCCTCCCACCCCTCCACTTT. Translation gives CASSQVLPPLHF.

The sample holds one count of this clone. V usage is TRBV30 and J usage is TRBJ1-5, with 9 bases lining up with TRBD1. The CDR3 extends over 14 amino acids. CDR1 is GTSNPN and CDR2 is SVGIG in the germline V gene (reference sequence). The ends lost 2 bases at V and 4 bases at J; junction bases unmatched: 3. The CDR3 sequence is CAWSRTGVNQPQHF. The CDR3 DNA reads TGTGCCTGGAGTCGGACAGGGGTTAATCAGCCCCAGCATTTT.

This rearrangement joins TRBV6-1 to TRBJ1-3; perhaps TRBD1 as D (5 bases). This CDR3 comprises 14 residues. V was clipped by 6 bases and J by 4 bases, with 13 bases between them. The germline V gene has CDR1 MNHNS and CDR2 SASEGT. Written as DNA, the CDR3 is TGTGCCAGCAGAGGACAAAACGACGGAAACACCATATATTTT. Translated: CASRGQNDGNTIYF.

The V call is TRBV19, the J call TRBJ2-3; D gene unclear. This CDR3 region has 13 residues. CDR1 and CDR2 from the germline V gene are LNHDA and SQIVND (reference sequence). V lost 3 bases, J lost 2 bases, and 6 bases lay in between. The CDR3 loop reads CASSILITDTQYF. The CDR3, as DNA: TGTGCCAGTAGTATCCTGATCACAGATACGCAGTATTTT.

The chain recombines TRBV7-3 with TRBJ2-3; D is perhaps TRBD2 (5 bases). The CDR3 spans 14 residues. With 8 bases removed from V and 3 bases from J, the gap between germline ends came to 15 bases. Germline-derived CDR1 and CDR2 are SGHTA and FQGTGA. Here the CDR3 reads CASSLGPGTDTQYF. CDR3 bases: TGTGCCAGCTCCCTAGGTCCGGGGACAGATACGCAGTATTTT.